The table lists the clone carrying this T cell receptor (beta chain) with many counts. Deletions cut 6 bases from V and 6 bases from J, with 15 bases between. Per the germline V gene, CDR1 is SQVTM and CDR2 is ANQGSEA. This CDR3 has 13 residues. This specimen belongs to a study of response to subunit inactivated influenza vaccine. TCRdb fed the RT-PCR reads into MiXCR, producing one record per CDR3 protein. The sample has 530,000 or so distinct CDR3 sequences; over 25% are singletons. The V call is TRBV29-1, the J call TRBJ2-1, with D possibly TRBD2 on 6 matching bases. Sample: CD4+ T cells sorted from PBMCs, taken 5 to 6 days after vaccination. The receptor was derived from a man between 45 and 60 years old who received an inactivated influenza vaccine. The CDR3 sequence is CSVGERRGNEQFF. The CDR3 DNA is TGCAGCGTCGGCGAGCGGAGGGGCAATGAGCAGTTCTTC.